This T cell receptor (beta chain) was identified in a study of technical replicates of blood from a handful of donors (dated by TCRdb to about 2017). Inclusive of the bounding cysteine and phenylalanine, the CDR3 is 18 residues long. Only the CDR3 DNA stays, 54 bases, in frame from base 1. For this chain, trimming is 1 base at the V end and 5 bases at the J end, and the number of junction bases without a gene match is 11. From the germline V gene, CDR1 is MNHNS and CDR2 is SASEGT. Comments on this clone: Its specific antigen is unknown. Base qualities are not at hand, and no much larger clone is one base apart.

Libraries came from the immunoSEQ multiplex PCR assay. Imported from immuneACCESS, the table was reduced by TCRdb to in-frame sequences with V and J called. These copies leave out some clones; in studies compared against another copy, an unresolved V gene accounts for under half, and the cause of the remainder is not known. A total of about 60,000 clones appear in this sample, more than 70% of them only once. 5.2% of the sample rests with the top ten. This sequence was found in a human donor in good health. Some clones in this sample may be carry-over from other donors' samples. The sequenced sample consisted of PBMCs. This receptor chain uses TRBV6-1 and TRBJ2-5; 12 central nucleotides agree with TRBD2. The base sequence is TGTGCCAGCAGTGAAGAACGCCTAGCGGGAGGGAGATGGGAGACCCAGTACTTC. It codes for CASSEERLAGGRWETQYF.